A single sample is the source of the 23 T cell receptor beta chains below, sequenced in a study of breast tumors, draining lymph nodes, adjacent tissues. TCRdb called the multiplex PCR reads again in MiXCR, with one record for every CDR3 protein. The profile shows about 15,000 distinct CDR3 sequences, about three fifths of them singletons. Material: tumor-adjacent breast tissue. These receptors came from a female donor with breast cancer. Some clones in this sample may be carry-over from other donors' samples.

Of note for this clonotype: At one end, the junction sequence differs from germline, possibly due to a read error. The CDR3 sequence is CASSLRGPDERYF. Here the CDR3 DNA reads TGTGCCAGCAGCTTAAGGGGGCCCGACGAGCGGTACTTC. The chain carries TRBV11-2 and TRBJ2-7; 7 positions agree with TRBD1. Germline lookup yields CDR1 SGHAT and CDR2 FQNNGV. The CDR3 is 13 amino acids.

This sequence joins TRBV19 and TRBJ2-3; TRBD1 aligns across 9 bases. The CDR3 length is 16 residues. The germline gives CDR1 LNHDA, CDR2 SQIVND (reference sequence). V shed 6 bases, J shed 4 bases, and the junction held 11 bases outside the gene matches. CDR3 sequence reads: CASRPAGTGRADTQYF. CDR3 nucleotide sequence: TGTGCCAGTAGACCCGCCGGGACAGGGAGGGCAGATACGCAGTATTTT.

This chain connects TRBV6-5 to TRBJ2-7; weak D call: TRBD2 (6 bases). Per germline, CDR1 MNHEY and CDR2 SVGAGI. V was cut by 11 bases and J by 5 bases, with 13 bases left in between. This CDR3 contains 11 residues. CDR3 residues: CAGGWGNEQYF. The DNA of the CDR3 is TGTGCCGGAGGGTGGGGCAACGAGCAGTACTTC.

This clonotype was seen at least ten times. A junction boundary mismatches the germline segment, possibly from a read error. The V call is TRBV7-7, the J call TRBJ2-1, with TRBD1 as a possible D gene (7 bases). CDR3 length: 13 amino acids. In germline, CDR1 is SSHAT, CDR2 FNYEAQ (reference sequence). Here the CDR3 reads CASSLDRDYEQFF. DNA of the CDR3: TGTGCTAGCAGCTTAGACAGGGACTATGAGCAGTTCTTC.

The gene calls are TRBV5-5 and TRBJ2-1; possibly TRBD1 for D (5 bases). CDR1 and CDR2 from the germline V gene are SGHKS and YYEKEE (reference sequence). This CDR3 contains 15 residues. V lost 4 bases and J lost 5, with 16 bases in between. The CDR3 protein is CASSPSGASHNEQFF. The CDR3 bases are TGTGCCAGCAGCCCTAGTGGGGCGTCCCACAATGAGCAGTTCTTC.

The sample holds many counts of this clonotype. CDR3 nucleotide sequence: TGTGCCAGCAACGGGGGGTCGGCTGACCGCGCTTTCTTT. The encoded protein is CASNGGSADRAFF. The chain carries TRBV7-2 and TRBJ1-1, with D possibly matching TRBD1 (5 bases). The CDR3 contains 13 residues. Germline-derived CDR1 and CDR2 are SGHTA and FQGNSA. Between the trimmed V and J ends, which lost 7 bases and 11 bases, there was a span of 20 bases.

The chain uses TRBV2 and TRBJ2-5, with no clear D. V lost 6 bases and J lost 4, with 12 bases in between. Germline loops: CDR1 SNHLY, CDR2 FYNNEI. This CDR3 is built from 13 residues. The chain's CDR3 is CASRSLALETQYF. Written as DNA, the CDR3 is TGTGCCAGCAGGTCCCTCGCTCTAGAGACCCAGTACTTC. Complete variable domain (other parts from reference TRBV2 and TRBJ2-5): EPEVTQTPSHQVTQMGQEVILRCVPISNHLYFYWYRQILGQKVEFLVSFYNNEISEKSEIFDDQFSVERPDGSNFTLKIRSTKLEDSAMYFCASRSLALETQYFGPGTRLLVL.

The chain couples TRBV14 to TRBJ2-7, with D uncertain. CDR1 and CDR2 (germline): SGHDN, FVKESK. Trimming shortened V by 0 bases and J by 4 bases, and 4 bases separated the two germline ends. This CDR3 comprises 12 residues. DNA of the CDR3: TGTGCCAGCAGCCAAGAGTATTACGAGCAGTACTTC. Amino acids: CASSQEYYEQYF. Full variable domain (outside the CDR3, taken from reference TRBV14 and TRBJ2-7): EAGVTQFPSHSVIEKGQTVTLRCDPISGHDNLYWYRRVMGKEIKFLLHFVKESKQDESGMPNNRFLAERTGGTYSTLKVQPAELEDSGVYFCASSQEYYEQYFGPGTRLTVT.

This clonotype showed up just once. The chain joins TRBV2 to TRBJ1-3; tentatively, D is TRBD1 (6 bases). Germline CDR1 is SNHLY and CDR2 is FYNNEI. Trimming stripped 8 bases from V and 0 bases from J, with 14 bases between. This CDR3 has 15 residues. CDR3 nucleotide sequence: TGTGCCAGCCGAGGGGGGGATAGCTCTGGAAACACCATATATTTT. Its protein is CASRGGDSSGNTIYF.

The chain combines TRBV27 with TRBJ1-2; the match to TRBD1 covers 9 bases. From germline, CDR1 is MNHEY and CDR2 SMNVEV (reference sequence). V was clipped by 4 bases and J by 5 bases; unmatched bases: 8. The CDR3 sequence is 15 residues long. This chain's CDR3 is CASSWRTGVGYGYTF. The CDR3 DNA follows: TGTGCCAGCAGTTGGAGGACAGGGGTAGGGTATGGCTACACCTTC.

On this clonotype: The DNA is left out, because the CDR3 cannot be placed on it with certainty; the CDR3 is given as TCRdb lists it. The chain uses TRBV19 and TRBJ1-6. The CDR3 extends over 23 residues, inclusive of both ends. Germline-derived CDR1 and CDR2 are LNHDA and SQIVND (reference sequence). This CDR3 reads CASSIRAGTEAFFGQGTNSPLHF.

The chain couples TRBV5-1 to TRBJ1-5; D is perhaps TRBD1 (6 bases). Trimming took 0 bases from V and 5 from J, leaving 12 bases between them. This CDR3 is 15 amino acids long. Germline lookup yields CDR1 SGHRS and CDR2 YFSETQ. CDR3 bases: TGCGCCAGCAGCTTGGAAGGGGGAAAAGATCAGCCCCAGCATTTT. Amino acid sequence: CASSLEGGKDQPQHF.

The J gene is TRBJ1-3, the V gene TRBV20-1; 9 bases map to TRBD1. J lost 4 bases, V lost 2 bases, and 3 bases had no gene match. The CDR3 extends over 14 amino acids. Germline CDR1 and CDR2: DFQATT and SNEGSKA (reference sequence). The CDR3 loop is CSARTGTGGNTIYF. CDR3 nucleotides: TGCAGTGCTAGAACCGGGACAGGGGGAAACACCATATATTTT.

For this clonotype: Given a much more abundant clone one base away, this may be a read error. The rearrangement links TRBV5-1 to TRBJ1-4; 11 nucleotides align to TRBD1. CDR1 and CDR2 from the germline V gene are SGHRS and YFSETQ. This CDR3 is 15 amino acids long. CDR3 region: CASGLVGTGGEKLFF. The CDR3 coding sequence is TGCGCCAGCGGCTTGGTCGGGACAGGGGGTGAAAAACTGTTTTTT.

This clonotype has a single count. This sequence joins TRBV20-1 and TRBJ2-1; D may be TRBD2 (5 bases). The CDR3 runs to 14 residues. The germline V gene encodes CDR1 DFQATT and CDR2 SNEGSKA (reference sequence). V lost 8 bases, J lost 7 bases, and 21 bases lay in between. The CDR3 reads CSLHTGDTGNEQFF. In DNA form, the CDR3 reads TGCAGTCTTCATACCGGCGATACGGGGAATGAGCAGTTCTTC.

This sequence joins TRBV29-1 and TRBJ1-2, with D uncertain. V was shortened by 8 bases and J by 4 bases, with 11 bases between the two germline ends. Per germline, CDR1 SQVTM and CDR2 ANQGSEA. The CDR3 is 11 residues long. For the CDR3, the DNA is TGCAGCTTTAGAGCAGGCTATGGCTACACCTTC. It encodes CSFRAGYGYTF.

As concerns this clonotype: The DNA is omitted, as the CDR3 cannot be located on it reliably, and the CDR3 follows TCRdb's listing. V usage is TRBV7-9 and J usage is TRBJ2-7; the DNA was not used to check the table's D call, TRBD2. The length of the CDR3 is 24 amino acids, counting both ends. Germline CDR1 and CDR2: SEHNR and FQNEAQ (reference sequence). CDR3 amino acids: CASSFYICSARTVGAGVDSYEQYF.

This clonotype has a single count. V usage is TRBV7-9 and J usage is TRBJ1-3; D may be TRBD1 (5 bases). There are 16 residues in the CDR3. Per the germline V gene, CDR1 is SEHNR and CDR2 is FQNEAQ (reference sequence). V was clipped by 4 bases and J by 2 bases, with 15 bases between them. The CDR3 nucleotides read TGTGCCAGCAGCTCCCTGGACGGGACGACTGGAAACACCATATATTTT. Translating gives CASSSLDGTTGNTIYF.

V gene TRBV7-2 combines with J gene TRBJ1-2; D call uncertain. This CDR3 has 11 amino acids. Germline V lookup: CDR1 SGHTA, CDR2 FQGNSA. Trimming stripped 4 bases from V and 8 bases from J, with 8 bases between. The CDR3 DNA reads as TGTGCCAGCAGCTCCGCTCGAGGCTACACCTTC. Translated: CASSSARGYTF. The whole variable domain, filled in from reference TRBV7-2 and TRBJ1-2, reads GAGVSQSPSNKVTEKGKDVELRCDPISGHTALYWYRQSLGQGLEFLIYFQGNSAPDKSGLPSDRFSAERTGGSVSTLTIQRTQQEDSAVYLCASSSARGYTFGSGTRLTVV.

This clonotype has at least ten counts. V is TRBV7-2 and J is TRBJ2-1; D is unresolved. The CDR3 runs to 15 residues. Germline loops: CDR1 SGHTA, CDR2 FQGNSA. The ends were cut back, 3 bases at V and 0 bases at J, with 9 bases in the middle. The CDR3 coding sequence is TGTGCCAGCAGCTTGGTTCAGGCCTCCTACAATGAGCAGTTCTTC. Its protein product is CASSLVQASYNEQFF.

This clonotype occurred once. The rearrangement uses TRBV5-1 and TRBJ2-7, with 7 nucleotides matching TRBD1. This CDR3 region has 15 residues. The germline V gene encodes CDR1 SGHRS and CDR2 YFSETQ. V lost 5 bases to trimming and J lost 3 bases; unmatched junction nucleotides: 11. The CDR3 protein is CASRGNRGLSYEQYF. CDR3 DNA: TGCGCCAGCAGAGGGAACAGGGGCCTCAGCTACGAGCAGTACTTC.

This clonotype is medium-sized in the sample. The chain joins TRBV7-3 to TRBJ2-2; 11 nucleotides agree with TRBD2. The J segment lost 5 bases and the V segment lost 6 bases, leaving 5 bases of the junction unmatched. The CDR3 has 15 residues. CDR1 SGHTA and CDR2 FQGTGA come from the germline V gene. The CDR3 nucleotides are TGTGCCAGCAGTTTTAGCGGGAGGGGGACCGGGGAGCTGTTTTTT. Translating gives CASSFSGRGTGELFF.

This clonotype has only a few counts. V and J are TRBV20-1 and TRBJ1-3; D perhaps matches TRBD1 (6 bases). This CDR3 has 17 amino acids. Germline CDR1 reads DFQATT; CDR2 reads SNEGSKA (reference sequence). V lost 3 bases and J 0 bases, leaving 18 bases between the germline ends. The CDR3 protein is CSASSAWQGPSGNTIYF. The CDR3 DNA follows: TGCAGTGCTAGTTCTGCCTGGCAGGGGCCCTCTGGAAACACCATATATTTT.